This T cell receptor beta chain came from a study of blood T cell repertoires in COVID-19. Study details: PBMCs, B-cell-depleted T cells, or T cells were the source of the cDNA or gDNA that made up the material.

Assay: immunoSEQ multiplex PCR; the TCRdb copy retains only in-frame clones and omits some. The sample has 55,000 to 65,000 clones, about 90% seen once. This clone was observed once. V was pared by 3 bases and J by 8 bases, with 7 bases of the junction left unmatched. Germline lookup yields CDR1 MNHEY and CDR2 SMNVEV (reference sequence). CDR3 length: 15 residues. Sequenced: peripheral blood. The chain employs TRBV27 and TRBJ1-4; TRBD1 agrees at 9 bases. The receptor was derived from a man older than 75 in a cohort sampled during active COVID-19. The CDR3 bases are TGTGCCAGCAGTTTCTCTACAGGGACAGGGGAAAAACTGTTTTTT. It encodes CASSFSTGTGEKLFF.